The clone carrying this T cell receptor (beta chain) has a handful of counts. The antigen is unknown. V was pared by 6 bases and J by 2 bases, with 16 bases between. This CDR3 spans 15 amino acids. Germline V gene data show CDR1 as SGHNT and CDR2 as YENEEA. This sample is part of a study of T cells in localized non-small cell lung cancer. General study points: Out of the top 100 tumor clones, a median roughly 50 were seen in adjacent lung.

Data came from immunoSEQ multiplex PCR; TCRdb stores just in-frame clones and leaves some out. This sample carries roughly 6,300 clones, approximately 15% of them seen once, and the ten largest clones take under 5.5%. This TCR derives from a male donor at least 60 years old with stage II squamous cell lung carcinoma. The chain uses TRBV11-3 and TRBJ2-5; D is possibly TRBD2 (5 bases). The sample was normal lung tissue next to the tumor, taken before any cancer treatment. The CDR3 DNA reads TGTGCCAGCAGTTTGGACTCCACGCTACAAGAGACCCAGTACTTC. Translated: CASSLDSTLQETQYF.